This T cell receptor beta chain was retrieved from a study of early T cells in non-severe SARS-CoV-2 infection. The wider study: The input, bulk RNA from unsorted whole blood, was sequenced, and chains were unpaired. Study-wide results and caveats: The VDJdb matching leaned toward anti-spike CD8 responses and overlooked private and CD4 specificities.

The V end was cut by 4 bases, the J end by 4 bases, with 13 bases between. This CDR3 contains 14 residues. CDR1 and CDR2 (germline): MNHEY, SMNVEV (reference sequence). Tagging with unique molecular identifiers was applied to individual cDNA molecules. From the 5' RACE reads, TCRdb called clonotypes with MiXCR, one entry per CDR3 protein. The sample includes 75,000 to 90,000 distinct CDR3 sequences, 14% to 15% seen only once; the top ten take 5.5%. As concerns this clonotype: Its antigen is unknown.

Sequenced input: whole blood. This chain uses TRBV27 with TRBJ1-1; no definite D call. The sequence was collected from an adult who was a healthcare worker with PCR-confirmed SARS-CoV-2 infection or an uninfected control (not recorded which). CDR3: CASSWRAPSTEAFF. DNA for the CDR3: TGTGCCAGCAGTTGGCGGGCCCCTAGCACTGAAGCTTTCTTT.